The 24 T cell receptor beta chains below all came from one sample that was sequenced in a study of T cell responses to AZD1222 COVID-19 vaccine. Using immunoSEQ multiplex PCR, the repertoire was profiled, and TCRdb retains in-frame clones only, with some absent. Counted here are 70,000 to 90,000 clones, around 80% occurring once; the ten biggest clones make up roughly 20%. The sample here was peripheral blood, taken on day 0 of AZD1222 vaccination. These receptors were collected from an adult in good health.

The J gene is TRBJ2-1, the V gene TRBV3-1 (or the pseudogene TRBV3-2), with 9 bases identical to TRBD2. Trimming cost V 3 bases and J 5 bases; bases outside gene matches: 5. This CDR3 comprises 15 residues. CDR1 and CDR2 (germline): LGHDT, YNNKEL (reference sequence). The CDR3 DNA reads TGTGCCAGCAGCCATAGCGGGAGTGGCCACAATGAGCAGTTCTTC. Translation: CASSHSGSGHNEQFF.

The chain uses TRBV14 and TRBJ2-7; possibly TRBD2 for D (6 bases). V was cut by 1 base and J by 1 base, with 8 bases left in between. The CDR3 totals 14 residues. Germline-derived CDR1 and CDR2 are SGHDN and FVKESK. The CDR3 coding sequence is TGTGCCAGCAGCCAAGGGGACTTATCCTACGAGCAGTACTTC. It specifies CASSQGDLSYEQYF. Full variable domain (outside the CDR3, taken from reference TRBV14 and TRBJ2-7): EAGVTQFPSHSVIEKGQTVTLRCDPISGHDNLYWYRRVMGKEIKFLLHFVKESKQDESGMPNNRFLAERTGGTYSTLKVQPAELEDSGVYFCASSQGDLSYEQYFGPGTRLTVT.

V usage is TRBV10-1 and J usage is TRBJ2-7; TRBD2 matches 11 bases. The CDR3 loop spans 14 amino acids. In germline, CDR1 is WNHNN, CDR2 SYGVQD (reference sequence). V gave up 3 bases and J gave up 7 bases; unmatched junction bases: 5. As DNA, the CDR3 is TGCGCCAGCAGTGAACTAGCGGGAGTGGGGGAGCAGTACTTC. It codes for CASSELAGVGEQYF.

The V call is TRBV5-1, the J call TRBJ1-1, with D maybe TRBD1 (6 bases). The germline gives CDR1 SGHRS, CDR2 YFSETQ. This CDR3 has 15 amino acids. V was trimmed by 7 bases and J by 4 bases, leaving 20 bases between them. The CDR3 bases are TGCGCCAGCGAATCGGGGGCAGGTGGTGGCACTGAAGCTTTCTTT. It encodes CASESGAGGGTEAFF.

This chain joins TRBV19 and TRBJ2-1, with 13 bases lining up with TRBD2. Germline lookup yields CDR1 LNHDA and CDR2 SQIVND (reference sequence). With 6 bases clipped from V and 7 bases from J, the junction kept 9 bases outside the gene matches. The CDR3 is 16 residues long. The CDR3 protein is CASSNPGTSGINEQFF. In DNA, the CDR3 is TGTGCCAGTAGCAACCCCGGGACTAGCGGGATAAATGAGCAGTTCTTC.

The chain links TRBV7-9 to TRBJ2-3; no clear D gene. V lost 2 bases and J lost 6, with 9 bases in between. The CDR3 consists of 13 residues. Germline values: CDR1 SEHNR, CDR2 FQNEAQ (reference sequence). For the CDR3, the DNA is TGTGCCAGCAGCTTACCCGGTGTTGATACGCAGTATTTT. Its protein is CASSLPGVDTQYF.

J is TRBJ1-6 and V is TRBV21-1; the D call in the table, TRBD1, was not verified against the DNA. TRBV21-1 is shown as a pseudogene. This CDR3 region has 16 residues. The CDR3 DNA is TGTGCCAGCAGCTCAAGCAGGGGGCTTTCGAATTCACCCCTCCACTTT. Protein sequence: CASSSSRGLSNSPLHF.

This sequence joins TRBV5-1 and TRBJ1-1, with D tentatively TRBD1 (6 bases). Germline V lookup: CDR1 SGHRS, CDR2 YFSETQ. Trimming cost V 0 bases and J 1 base, with 10 bases left between them. The CDR3 spans 15 residues. Here the CDR3 reads CASSLEGGRNTEAFF. The DNA for the CDR3 is TGCGCCAGCAGCTTGGAAGGGGGTAGGAACACTGAAGCTTTCTTT.

The V call is TRBV11-2, the J call TRBJ2-1, with TRBD1 identical over 7 bases. The germline V gene encodes CDR1 SGHAT and CDR2 FQNNGV. V lost 4 bases to trimming and J lost 4 bases; unmatched junction nucleotides: 4. The CDR3 has 14 residues. The CDR3 sequence: CASSSGTEYNEQFF. The CDR3 nucleotides read TGTGCCAGCAGCTCTGGGACAGAATACAATGAGCAGTTCTTC.

This clone was found once. The chain uses TRBV19 and TRBJ2-1; 8 positions agree with TRBD2. The CDR3 contains 17 residues. The ends lost 5 bases at V and 5 bases at J; junction bases unmatched: 14. Germline V gene sequence: CDR1 LNHDA, CDR2 SQIVND (reference sequence). This CDR3 reads CASSPLAGLAGHNEQFF. The CDR3 nucleotides are TGTGCCAGTAGTCCCCTCGCCGGGCTAGCGGGCCACAATGAGCAGTTCTTC.

The chain carries TRBV11-2 and TRBJ2-7; 7 bases fit TRBD1. The ends lost 0 bases at V and 2 bases at J; junction bases unmatched: 4. The CDR3 extends over 15 amino acids. Germline V gene data show CDR1 as SGHAT and CDR2 as FQNNGV. Here the CDR3 DNA reads TGTGCCAGCAGCTTAGAGGACAGGCAGGCCTACGAGCAGTACTTC. Amino acids: CASSLEDRQAYEQYF.

This chain links TRBV27 with TRBJ2-1, with 10 bases lining up with TRBD2. The CDR3 spans 20 residues. After removal of 1 base from V and 7 bases from J, the junction contained 19 bases not matched to a gene. CDR1 MNHEY and CDR2 SMNVEV come from the germline V gene (reference sequence). The CDR3 coding sequence is TGTGCCAGCAGTTTATTTTCATATACGAACGGACTAGCGGTTTTTAATGAGCAGTTCTTC. Protein product: CASSLFSYTNGLAVFNEQFF.

DNA for the CDR3: TGTGCCAGCAGTTTATCGGGGCTGTTTTCCTACAATGAGCAGTTCTTC. The encoded protein is CASSLSGLFSYNEQFF. V gene TRBV27 combines with J gene TRBJ2-1; D perhaps matches TRBD1 (5 bases). This CDR3 is 16 amino acids long. V was trimmed by 0 bases and J by 1 base, leaving 10 bases between them. Germline CDR1 is MNHEY and CDR2 is SMNVEV (reference sequence).

Judged by abundance, this clone is medium-sized (0.01 to 0.1%). This chain links TRBV27 with TRBJ2-1; 7 bases match TRBD1. The V gene's germline CDR1 is MNHEY and CDR2 SMNVEV (reference sequence). The CDR3 sequence is 14 residues long. With V trimmed by 3 bases and J by 13 bases, 12 bases remained unmatched. DNA for the CDR3: TGTGCCAGCAGTTTGGGGACAGTTTCTCTACCACAGTTCTTC. It is translated as CASSLGTVSLPQFF.

The rearrangement links TRBV27 to TRBJ2-1; TRBD2 matches at 11 bases. V lost 2 bases to trimming and J lost 6 bases; unmatched junction nucleotides: 9. CDR1 MNHEY and CDR2 SMNVEV come from the germline V gene (reference sequence). The CDR3 covers 17 residues. CDR3 coding DNA: TGTGCCAGCAGTTTAGGGCTAGCGGGAGGCCCTGGCAATGAGCAGTTCTTC. Its protein product is CASSLGLAGGPGNEQFF.

V and J are TRBV11-2 and TRBJ2-5; D is undetermined. In germline, CDR1 is SGHAT, CDR2 FQNNGV. Trimming pared 5 bases from V and 5 bases from J, leaving 18 bases between. The CDR3 has 15 amino acids. The CDR3, as DNA: TGTGCCAGCAGCCTAACCGGGCCTCTTGGGGAGACCCAGTACTTC. Its translation is CASSLTGPLGETQYF.

The J gene is TRBJ2-2, the V gene TRBV2; 8 nucleotides align to TRBD1. Germline CDR1 is SNHLY and CDR2 is FYNNEI. V lost 6 bases to trimming and J lost 5 bases; unmatched junction nucleotides: 8. The CDR3 runs 15 residues. This CDR3 is CASRVDRAETGELFF. CDR3 DNA: TGTGCCAGCAGAGTGGACAGGGCGGAAACCGGGGAGCTGTTTTTT.

This chain uses TRBV6-5 with TRBJ2-1; 9 bases agree with TRBD1. This CDR3 spans 15 amino acids. Germline CDR1 is MNHEY and CDR2 is SVGAGI. V trimming: 7 bases; J trimming: 8 bases; junction bases outside the gene matches: 12. The CDR3 sequence is CASKLGTGLIDEQFF. Here the CDR3 DNA reads TGTGCCAGCAAGCTCGGGACAGGGCTGATCGATGAGCAGTTCTTC.

The V and J genes are TRBV21-1 and TRBJ2-1; the tabulated D call, TRBD1, remains unverified against the DNA. TRBV21-1 is recorded as a pseudogene. This CDR3 has 16 amino acids. This CDR3 is CASSKGANKSYNEQFF. The CDR3 DNA follows: TGTGCCAGCAGCAAAGGGGCCAACAAGTCCTACAATGAGCAGTTCTTC.

The chain joins TRBV18 to TRBJ1-6; 7 bases are a match to TRBD1. The CDR3 is 16 amino acids. Germline V CDR1 and CDR2: KGHSH, LQKENI. Trimming cost V 3 bases and J 10 bases; bases outside gene matches: 12. The CDR3 region is CASSPGPEPGGSPLHF. The CDR3 coding sequence is TGTGCCAGCTCACCTGGGCCGGAACCAGGGGGATCACCCCTCCACTTT.

The V call is TRBV7-9, the J call TRBJ2-1, with 10 nucleotides matching TRBD2. The CDR3 has 14 residues. The V and J ends lost 9 bases and 2 bases, in that order; junction bases with no gene match: 4. Germline V gene data show CDR1 as SEHNR and CDR2 as FQNEAQ (reference sequence). The DNA for the CDR3 is TGTGCCAGTCAGACTAGCGGGCCCTACAATGAGCAGTTCTTC. This translates into CASQTSGPYNEQFF.

J is TRBJ2-5 and V is TRBV28, with D uncertain. The V and J ends lost 7 bases and 5 bases respectively, with 17 bases between them. Germline lookup yields CDR1 MDHEN and CDR2 SYDVKM. The CDR3 has 14 amino acids. In DNA form, the CDR3 reads TGTGCCAGCACGGGCGGCACCCTAGGGGAGACCCAGTACTTC. It encodes CASTGGTLGETQYF.

The chain carries TRBV6-4 and TRBJ2-5, with TRBD2 matching over 9 bases. Per germline, CDR1 MRHNA and CDR2 SNTAGT. The CDR3 has 16 residues. Trimming cost V 4 bases and J 2 bases; bases outside gene matches: 8. The CDR3 here is CASSAPPGLAQETQYF. For the CDR3, the DNA is TGTGCCAGCAGTGCCCCCCCGGGACTAGCACAAGAGACCCAGTACTTC.

J is TRBJ2-7 and V is TRBV3-1 (or the pseudogene TRBV3-2); TRBD2 is a possible D gene (5 bases). There are 13 residues in the CDR3. Between the trimmed V and J ends, which lost 3 bases and 6 bases, there was a span of 12 bases. Germline V gives CDR1 LGHDT, CDR2 YNNKEL (reference sequence). The CDR3 nucleotides are TGTGCCAGCAGCCAGGGCGGGTTAGTCGAGCAGTACTTC. Translated: CASSQGGLVEQYF.